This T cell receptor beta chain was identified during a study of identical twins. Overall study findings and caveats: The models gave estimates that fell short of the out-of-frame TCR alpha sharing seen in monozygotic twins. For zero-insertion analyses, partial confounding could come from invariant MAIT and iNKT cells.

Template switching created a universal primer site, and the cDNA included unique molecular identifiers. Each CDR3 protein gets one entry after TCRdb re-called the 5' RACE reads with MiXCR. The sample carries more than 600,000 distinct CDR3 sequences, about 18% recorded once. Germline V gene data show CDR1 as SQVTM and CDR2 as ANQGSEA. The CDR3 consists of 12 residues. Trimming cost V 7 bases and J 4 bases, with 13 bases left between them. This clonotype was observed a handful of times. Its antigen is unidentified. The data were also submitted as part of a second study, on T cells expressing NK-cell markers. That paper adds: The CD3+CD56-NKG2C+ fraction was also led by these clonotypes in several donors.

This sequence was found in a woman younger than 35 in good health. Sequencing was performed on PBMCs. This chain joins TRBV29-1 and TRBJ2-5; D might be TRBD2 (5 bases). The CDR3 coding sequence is TGCAGCGGTGGGGAGCTTGCAGAGACCCAGTACTTC. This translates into CSGGELAETQYF. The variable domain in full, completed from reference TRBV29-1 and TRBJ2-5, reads SAVISQKPSRDICQRGTSLTIQCQVDSQVTMMFWYRQQPGQSLTLIATANQGSEATYESGFVIDKFPISRPNLTFSTLTVSNMSPEDSSIYLCSGGELAETQYFGPGTRLLVL.